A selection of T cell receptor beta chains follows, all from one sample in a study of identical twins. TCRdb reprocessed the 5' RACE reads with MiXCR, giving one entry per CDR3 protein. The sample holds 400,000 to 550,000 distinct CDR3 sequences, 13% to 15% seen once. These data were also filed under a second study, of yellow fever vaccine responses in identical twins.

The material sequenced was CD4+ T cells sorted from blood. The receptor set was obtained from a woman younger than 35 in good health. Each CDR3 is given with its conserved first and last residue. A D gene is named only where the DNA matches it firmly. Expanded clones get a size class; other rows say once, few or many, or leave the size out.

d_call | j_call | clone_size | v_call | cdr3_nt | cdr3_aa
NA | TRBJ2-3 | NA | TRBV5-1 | TGCGCCAGCAATCCTAGCTGCTCAGTTACGCAGTATTTT | CASNPSCSVTQYF
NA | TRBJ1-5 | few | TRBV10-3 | TGTGCCATCAGTCCAGACAGAAATCAGCCCCAGCATTTT | CAISPDRNQPQHF
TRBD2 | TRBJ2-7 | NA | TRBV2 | TGTGCCAGCGCGGGTGGGACTAGCGGGAAGAAAGTCTACGAGCAGTACTTC | CASAGGTSGKKVYEQYF
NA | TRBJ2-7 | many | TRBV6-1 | TGTGCCAGCAACGATCGACAGGGTAGCGGTTCATACGAGCAGTACTTC | CASNDRQGSGSYEQYF
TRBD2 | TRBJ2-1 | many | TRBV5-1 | TGCGCCAGCAGCTTGGCTAGCGGAAGCTCCTACAATGAGCAGTTCTTC | CASSLASGSSYNEQFF
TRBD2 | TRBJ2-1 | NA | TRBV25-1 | TGTGCCAGCAGTCCGACTAGCGGGAGCGGTTACAATGAGCAGTTCTTC | CASSPTSGSGYNEQFF
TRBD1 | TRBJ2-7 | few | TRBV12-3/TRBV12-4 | TGTGCCAGCAGCAAAACAGGACAGGGATCCCACGAGCAGTACTTC | CASSKTGQGSHEQYF
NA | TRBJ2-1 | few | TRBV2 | TGTGCCAGCAGGTCGGGAGCTACGAATGAGCAGTTCTTC | CASRSGATNEQFF
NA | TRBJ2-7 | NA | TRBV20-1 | TGCAGTGCTAGAGATCACTACAGCTCCTACGAGCAGTACTTC | CSARDHYSSYEQYF
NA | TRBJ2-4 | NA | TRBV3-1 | TGTGCCAGCAGCCCTAGACAGAAAAACATTCAGTACTTC | CASSPRQKNIQYF
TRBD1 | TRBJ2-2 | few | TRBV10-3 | TGTGCCATCAGTCCCGGGACAGGGATCGGCACCGGGGAGCTGTTTTTT | CAISPGTGIGTGELFF
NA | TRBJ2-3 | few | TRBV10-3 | TGTGCCATCAGTGAGTCCCTGGGGCAGGAGGGAACGCAGTATTTT | CAISESLGQEGTQYF
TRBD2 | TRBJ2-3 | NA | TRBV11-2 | TGTGCCAGCAGCGCAATCAAGCGGGGGGCCCTTGATACGCAGTATTTT | CASSAIKRGALDTQYF
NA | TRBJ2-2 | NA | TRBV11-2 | TGTGCCAGCAGCTTAGAGCTGACAGGTAGACCTACCGGGGAGCTGTTTTTT | CASSLELTGRPTGELFF
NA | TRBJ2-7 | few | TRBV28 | TGTGCCAGCAGGGCGGCAGGGGCGATTTACGAGCAGTACTTC | CASRAAGAIYEQYF
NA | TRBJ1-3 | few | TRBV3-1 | TGTGCCAGCAGCCAAAGGGTTAACAGCGATTTCTCTGGAAACACCATATATTTT | CASSQRVNSDFSGNTIYF
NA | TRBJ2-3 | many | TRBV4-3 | TGCGCCAGCAGCCAGGCTAGCACAGATACGCAGTATTTT | CASSQASTDTQYF
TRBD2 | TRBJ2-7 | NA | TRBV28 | TGTGCCAGCAGTCCCCATCCTAGCGGGGGTTCCTACGAGCAGTACTTC | CASSPHPSGGSYEQYF
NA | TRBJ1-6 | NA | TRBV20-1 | TGCAGTGCTAGAGACCTCTCTCAGGGTCGGCTCCACTTT | CSARDLSQGRLHF
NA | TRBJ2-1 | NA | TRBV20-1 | TGCAGTGCTGACCGAGCCCAGGGAGGGGGAAGGTCTAGGGATGAGCAGTTCTTC | CSADRAQGGGRSRDEQFF
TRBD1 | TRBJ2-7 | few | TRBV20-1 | TGCAGTGCTATCTGGGACAGGGGGCCCTACGAGCAGTACTTC | CSAIWDRGPYEQYF